The entry below describes one T cell receptor beta chain. Its matching antigen is unknown. This CDR3 comprises 13 residues. Germline lookup yields CDR1 MNHEY and CDR2 SMNVEV (reference sequence). The data were obtained in a study of monozygotic twins with inflammatory bowel disease. Study results and caveats: Telling different T cell subtypes apart from each other was not possible. Especially where disease activity was present, IBD patients had fewer clonotypes in common with others than healthy twins did.

TCRalpha along with TCRbeta cDNA was subjected to two nested PCRs lasting 16 and 9 cycles. TCRdb reprocessed the 5' RACE reads; each CDR3 protein has one entry and no DNA is given. The sample has approximately 100,000 distinct CDR3 sequences; the top ten hold 9.5% to 15%. Collection of an approximately 2.6 ml blood sample took place per donor. The sample was blood. The chain has TRBV27 and TRBJ1-2; checking the TCRdb D call of TRBD1 is not possible without DNA. The clonotype comes from a human donor with ulcerative colitis or Crohn's disease, or a healthy co-twin of an affected twin (not recorded which). This CDR3 reads CASSLGGGLGYTF.